This T cell receptor (beta chain) was recorded in a study of T cell responses to AZD1222 COVID-19 vaccine. Assay used: immunoSEQ multiplex PCR; TCRdb lists only in-frame clones, some missing. The table shows 65,000 to 100,000 clones, with about 84% occurring only once. V lost 2 bases to trimming and J lost 4 bases, with 14 bases between them. The CDR3 loop spans 14 amino acids. Germline CDR1 and CDR2: GTSNPN and SVGIG (reference sequence). Study results and limitations: CD4 TCRs associated with vaccination spanned spike, dominating at 160-218 and 743-854. Reportedly, close to half of spike-specific TCRs are directed against unmutated variant regions.

There are a few counts of this clone. Its specificity is unknown. This TCR came from an adult in good health. This sequence joins TRBV30 and TRBJ1-1; the D is unclear. Sequences were derived from peripheral blood, sampled on day 0 of AZD1222 vaccination. DNA for the CDR3: TGTGCCTGGAGTAAGGCACGGCGGGGCACTGAAGCTTTCTTT. Translation: CAWSKARRGTEAFF.